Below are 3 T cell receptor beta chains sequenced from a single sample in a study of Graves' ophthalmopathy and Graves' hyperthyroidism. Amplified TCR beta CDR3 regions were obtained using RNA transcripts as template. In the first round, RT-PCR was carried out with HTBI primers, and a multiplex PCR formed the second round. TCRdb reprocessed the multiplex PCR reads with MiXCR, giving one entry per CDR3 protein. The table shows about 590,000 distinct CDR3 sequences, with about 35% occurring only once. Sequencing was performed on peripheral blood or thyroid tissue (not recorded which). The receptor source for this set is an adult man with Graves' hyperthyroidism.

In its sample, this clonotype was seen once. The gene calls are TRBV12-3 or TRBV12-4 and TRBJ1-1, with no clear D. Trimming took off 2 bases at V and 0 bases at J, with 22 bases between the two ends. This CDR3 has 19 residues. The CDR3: CASSLSFRYGLNMNTEAFF. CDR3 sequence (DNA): TGTGCCAGCAGTTTATCGTTCAGGTATGGGCTCAACATGAACACTGAAGCTTTCTTT.

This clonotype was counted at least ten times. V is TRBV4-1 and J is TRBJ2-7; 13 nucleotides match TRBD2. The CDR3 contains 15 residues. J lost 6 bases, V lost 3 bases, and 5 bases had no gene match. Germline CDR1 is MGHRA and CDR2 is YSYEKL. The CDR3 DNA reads TGCGCCAGCAGCCAGAGGACTAGCGGGAGACCCGAGCAGTACTTC. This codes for CASSQRTSGRPEQYF.

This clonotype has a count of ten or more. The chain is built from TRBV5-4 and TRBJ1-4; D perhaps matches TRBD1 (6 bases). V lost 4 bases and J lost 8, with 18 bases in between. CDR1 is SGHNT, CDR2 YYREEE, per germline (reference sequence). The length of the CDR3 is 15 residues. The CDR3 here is CASSVGQPDREKLFF. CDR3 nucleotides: TGTGCCAGCAGCGTCGGACAGCCAGATAGGGAAAAACTGTTTTTT.